These 20 T cell receptor beta chains originate from one sample sequenced in a study of T cell responses to AZD1222 COVID-19 vaccine. Measured with immunoSEQ multiplex PCR; TCRdb has only the in-frame clones, and not every one. The sample has about 81,000 clones, 92% seen once. The sequenced sample was peripheral blood, obtained on day 0 of AZD1222 vaccination. These receptor sequences come from an adult in good health.

V gene TRBV7-3 combines with J gene TRBJ2-3; D perhaps matches TRBD2 (6 bases). Trimming removed 5 bases from V and 5 bases from J, with 17 bases in between. CDR3 length: 15 residues. Germline-derived CDR1 and CDR2 are SGHTA and FQGTGA. The CDR3 DNA reads as TGTGCCAGCAGCACGGGACTTTGGGGGGAAGATACGCAGTATTTT. This translates into CASSTGLWGEDTQYF.

The chain joins TRBV2 to TRBJ1-4; D perhaps matches TRBD1 (5 bases). V lost 4 bases, J lost 4 bases, and 13 bases lay in between. Germline loops: CDR1 SNHLY, CDR2 FYNNEI. This CDR3 region has 15 residues. CDR3 loop: CASSGDGSYNEKLFF. DNA for the CDR3: TGTGCCAGCAGTGGGGACGGCAGTTATAATGAAAAACTGTTTTTT. The whole variable domain, filled in from reference TRBV2 and TRBJ1-4, reads EPEVTQTPSHQVTQMGQEVILRCVPISNHLYFYWYRQILGQKVEFLVSFYNNEISEKSEIFDDQFSVERPDGSNFTLKIRSTKLEDSAMYFCASSGDGSYNEKLFFGSGTQLSVL.

V is TRBV20-1 and J is TRBJ1-1; tentatively, D is TRBD1 (5 bases). This CDR3 has 11 amino acids. CDR1 is DFQATT, CDR2 SNEGSKA, per germline (reference sequence). V lost 0 bases and J 8 bases, leaving 7 bases between the germline ends. The CDR3 is CSARDRTEAFF. In nucleotides, the CDR3 is TGCAGTGCTAGAGATCGGACAGAAGCTTTCTTT.

V and J are TRBV19 and TRBJ1-6; perhaps TRBD1 as D (5 bases). Trimming took off 6 bases at V and 6 bases at J, with 12 bases between the two ends. The CDR3 covers 14 residues. CDR1 and CDR2 (germline): LNHDA, SQIVND (reference sequence). The CDR3 sequence is CASRWGRANSPLHF. The CDR3 DNA follows: TGTGCCAGTAGATGGGGACGGGCTAATTCACCCCTCCACTTT.

The rearrangement links TRBV28 to TRBJ2-3; 14 positions match TRBD2. The CDR3 totals 17 residues. With V trimmed by 3 bases and J by 3 bases, 5 bases remained unmatched. CDR1 and CDR2 from the germline V gene are MDHEN and SYDVKM. CDR3 loop: CASSFPGTSGRTDTQYF. CDR3 bases: TGTGCCAGCAGTTTCCCCGGGACTAGCGGGAGAACAGATACGCAGTATTTT.

The V gene is TRBV4-2, the J gene TRBJ2-7, with 8 bases aligning to TRBD1. CDR1 LGHNA and CDR2 YNFKEQ come from the germline V gene. The CDR3 is 16 residues long. V trimming: 1 base; J trimming: 0 bases; junction bases outside the gene matches: 5. The CDR3 region has the DNA TGTGCCAGCAGCCAAGTAACGGGACAGGACTCCTACGAGCAGTACTTC. As protein: CASSQVTGQDSYEQYF.

The chain is built from TRBV7-9 and TRBJ2-1, with TRBD2 matching 8 bases. The V gene's germline CDR1 is SEHNR and CDR2 FQNEAQ (reference sequence). V shed 1 base and J 7 bases; nucleotides not matched to a gene: 9. The CDR3 length is 16 residues. The CDR3, as DNA: TGTGCCAGCAGCTTAGGAGGCGCGGGAGGTTTTAATGAGCAGTTCTTC. Translated, it gives CASSLGGAGGFNEQFF.

The sample holds one count of this clone. This chain's CDR3 is CAWSPAFPSGRVSEQFF. The CDR3 DNA reads TGTGCCTGGAGTCCCGCCTTCCCCAGCGGGAGGGTCAGTGAGCAGTTCTTC. This chain uses TRBV30 with TRBJ2-1; 10 positions agree with TRBD2. V gave up 2 bases and J gave up 9 bases; unmatched junction bases: 16. Per germline, CDR1 GTSNPN and CDR2 SVGIG (reference sequence). This CDR3 contains 17 residues.

The table lists this clone with a count of one. The rearrangement links TRBV5-1 to TRBJ2-7; D not certain. Trimming took 3 bases from V and 5 from J, leaving 12 bases between them. This CDR3 has 13 amino acids. Germline-derived CDR1 and CDR2 are SGHRS and YFSETQ. The CDR3 here is CASSSGVTDEQYF. Here the CDR3 DNA reads TGCGCCAGCAGCTCTGGGGTAACAGACGAGCAGTACTTC.

The chain recombines TRBV18 with TRBJ1-4; D call uncertain. V lost 6 bases to trimming and J lost 7 bases, with 21 bases between them. This CDR3 has 16 residues. CDR1 is KGHSH, CDR2 LQKENI, per germline. Here the CDR3 reads CASSLKSEGIREKLFF. DNA for the CDR3: TGTGCCAGCTCGTTAAAAAGTGAGGGTATCCGTGAAAAACTGTTTTTT.

The chain recombines TRBV5-1 with TRBJ2-3; the match to TRBD2 covers 9 bases. Trimming took 3 bases from V and 3 from J; bases not matched to a gene: 5. From germline, CDR1 is SGHRS and CDR2 YFSETQ. The CDR3 loop spans 15 amino acids. The CDR3 spells CASSSAGGLTDTQYF. The CDR3, as DNA: TGCGCCAGCAGCTCAGCGGGAGGACTGACAGATACGCAGTATTTT. Filled out from reference TRBV5-1 and TRBJ2-3, the complete variable domain reads KAGVTQTPRYLIKTRGQQVTLSCSPISGHRSVSWYQQTPGQGLQFLFEYFSETQRNKGNFPGRFSGRQFSNSRSEMNVSTLELGDSALYLCASSSAGGLTDTQYFGPGTRLTVL.

This clone was seen a single time. The V call is TRBV6-6, the J call TRBJ2-3, with 7 nucleotides matching TRBD2. CDR1 is MNHNY, CDR2 SVGAGI, per germline (reference sequence). The CDR3 spans 16 residues. Trimming at V came to 0 bases and at J to 4 bases, leaving 7 bases not matched to a gene. The CDR3 sequence: CASSYSKGREPDTQYF. The DNA of the CDR3 is TGTGCCAGCAGTTACTCTAAAGGGAGGGAACCAGATACGCAGTATTTT.

The CDR3: CASSLLAGSTGELFF. The CDR3 DNA sequence: TGTGCCAGCAGCTTATTGGCGGGATCCACCGGGGAGCTGTTTTTT. This rearrangement joins TRBV7-9 to TRBJ2-2; possibly TRBD2 for D (6 bases). V was trimmed by 2 bases and J by 4 bases, leaving 11 bases between them. The CDR3 totals 15 residues. Germline CDR1 is SEHNR and CDR2 is FQNEAQ (reference sequence).

This rearrangement joins TRBV2 to TRBJ2-5; D may be TRBD2 (6 bases). The V gene lost 6 bases and the J gene lost 5 bases, with 19 bases spanning the gap. The CDR3 covers 15 residues. CDR1 and CDR2 from the germline V gene are SNHLY and FYNNEI. The CDR3 loop reads CASRGWGGIGETQYF. The DNA of the CDR3 is TGTGCCAGCAGGGGGTGGGGAGGTATAGGGGAGACCCAGTACTTC.

The CDR3 loop reads CASSLPAGGFTDTQYF. For the CDR3, the DNA is TGTGCCAGCAGTTTACCGGCAGGGGGGTTCACAGATACGCAGTATTTT. This chain joins TRBV28 and TRBJ2-3; D is possibly TRBD1 (7 bases). Deletions cut 2 bases from V and 2 bases from J, with 14 bases between. The CDR3 consists of 16 residues. Germline loops: CDR1 MDHEN, CDR2 SYDVKM.

The V gene is TRBV4-3, the J gene TRBJ2-2; D might be TRBD1 or TRBD2, each matching 7 bases. V dropped 0 bases and J dropped 7 bases, with 18 bases sitting between them. CDR3 length: 17 residues. Germline lookup yields CDR1 LGHNA and CDR2 YSLEER. The CDR3 nucleotides are TGCGCCAGCAGCCAAGATTTTCTGGGACAGCGGGGCGGGGAGCTGTTTTTT. This encodes CASSQDFLGQRGGELFF.

The chain recombines TRBV6-6 with TRBJ1-1, with TRBD1 matching over 7 bases. V shed 6 bases and J 10 bases; nucleotides not matched to a gene: 14. The CDR3 length is 14 residues. Germline V gene lookup returns CDR1 MNHNY and CDR2 SVGAGI (reference sequence). The CDR3 nucleotides are TGTGCCAGCAGCCACGACAGGGCTGGGGTAGGAGCTTTCTTT. Translation: CASSHDRAGVGAFF.

This clone has just one count. The gene calls are TRBV2 and TRBJ2-6; D is possibly TRBD2 (7 bases). The V end lost 6 bases, the J end lost 0 bases, and 12 bases lay between the germline ends. The CDR3 runs 16 residues. In germline, CDR1 is SNHLY, CDR2 FYNNEI. CDR3 in amino acids: CASSRGATSGANVLTF. The CDR3 nucleotides read TGTGCCAGCAGCCGGGGGGCCACCTCTGGGGCCAACGTCCTGACTTTC. Using reference TRBV2 and TRBJ2-6 for the parts outside the CDR3, the full variable domain is EPEVTQTPSHQVTQMGQEVILRCVPISNHLYFYWYRQILGQKVEFLVSFYNNEISEKSEIFDDQFSVERPDGSNFTLKIRSTKLEDSAMYFCASSRGATSGANVLTFGAGSRLTVL.

The chain is built from TRBV3-1 (or the pseudogene TRBV3-2) and TRBJ2-7, with a tentative D call TRBD2 (7 bases). The CDR3 sequence is 15 residues long. V was trimmed by 2 bases and J by 0 bases, leaving 11 bases between them. Germline lookup yields CDR1 LGHDT and CDR2 YNNKEL (reference sequence). DNA of the CDR3: TGTGCCAGCAGCCAACTTGGGGGGGCCTCCTACGAGCAGTACTTC. Its protein product is CASSQLGGASYEQYF.

V usage is TRBV25-1 and J usage is TRBJ1-2, with D unclear. Germline V gene lookup returns CDR1 MGHDK and CDR2 SYGVNS. CDR3 length: 16 residues. V was shortened by 2 bases and J by 3 bases, with 16 bases between the two germline ends. The CDR3 protein is CASSEHRGRSDYGYTF. The CDR3 DNA sequence: TGTGCCAGCAGTGAACATCGCGGCCGCTCGGACTATGGCTACACCTTC.